This T cell receptor (beta chain) was sequenced during a study of blood T cell repertoires in COVID-19. As for the study in general: Sites in the United States, Italy and Spain provided acute and convalescent COVID-19 samples. Sample material is recorded as cDNA or gDNA derived from T cells, B-cell-depleted T cells, or PBMCs.

This study enrolled people aged roughly 18 to 100 from about two dozen US geographic areas. In assigning cohorts, the study relied on participant-reported clinical history. The CDR3 totals 16 residues. J lost 8 bases, V lost 6 bases, and 12 bases had no gene match. The germline V gene has CDR1 LNHDA and CDR2 SQIVND (reference sequence). The assay was immunoSEQ multiplex PCR, and TCRdb's table has in-frame clones only and misses some. Of over 200,000 clones listed, over 80% are singletons. The TCR was taken from a woman in her twenties or thirties who had been exposed to COVID-19. V gene TRBV19 combines with J gene TRBJ2-1; 11 positions match TRBD2. The sample taken for sequencing was PBMCs or T cells enriched from blood (not recorded which). The CDR3 sequence is CASRRLTSGILDEQFF. The CDR3 coding sequence is TGTGCCAGTAGACGATTGACTAGCGGGATTCTCGATGAGCAGTTCTTC.